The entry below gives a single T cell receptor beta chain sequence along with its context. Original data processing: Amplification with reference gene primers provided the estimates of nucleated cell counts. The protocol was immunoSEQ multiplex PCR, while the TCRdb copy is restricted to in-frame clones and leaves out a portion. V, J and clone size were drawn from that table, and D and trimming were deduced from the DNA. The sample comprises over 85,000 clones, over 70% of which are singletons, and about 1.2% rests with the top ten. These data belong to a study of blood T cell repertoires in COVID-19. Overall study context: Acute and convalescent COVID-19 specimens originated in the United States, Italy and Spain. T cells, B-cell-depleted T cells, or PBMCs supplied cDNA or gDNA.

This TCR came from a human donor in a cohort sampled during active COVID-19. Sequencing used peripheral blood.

DNA for the CDR3: TGTGCCAGCAGTCAAAGACAGCGACCCATGAACACTGAAGCTTTCTTT. Translated: CASSQRQRPMNTEAFF. V gene TRBV11-1 combines with J gene TRBJ1-1; D is possibly TRBD1 (5 bases). This CDR3 has 16 residues. The V end lost 6 bases, the J end lost 0 bases, and 17 bases lay between the germline ends. CDR1 and CDR2 from the germline V gene are SGHAT and FQDESV (reference sequence).